This T cell receptor beta chain derives from a study of CD8 T cells in Susac syndrome. RNA in amounts of roughly 0.45 to 1 ug was reverse transcribed with random hexamers. TCRdb reprocessed the immunoSEQ multiplex PCR reads via MiXCR and lists one record per CDR3 protein. Of about 300,000 distinct CDR3 sequences listed, roughly nine tenths are singletons. The germline V gene has CDR1 SQVTM and CDR2 ANQGSEA. CDR3 length equals 17 residues. Germline trimming cut 0 bases from V and 6 bases from J; bases unmatched to any gene: 12. TCR beta was sequenced from blood CD8+ and CD4+ T cells. The sequencing sample was made of CD4+ T cells from PBMCs. This receptor was taken from a human donor with multiple sclerosis. The genes are TRBV29-1 and TRBJ2-2, with 8 bases that match TRBD2. The CDR3 here is CSVEDSRAGGLAGELFF. In DNA, the CDR3 is TGCAGCGTTGAAGATAGCCGGGCGGGAGGTCTGGCCGGGGAGCTGTTTTTT.